A selection of T cell receptor beta chains follows, all from one sample in a study of CD8 T cells in ankylosing spondylitis. TCRdb recomputed calls from the 5' RACE reads with MiXCR, one row per CDR3 protein. Among a few hundred thousand distinct CDR3 sequences, less than 25% were seen once, and the ten largest hold 3.5%. Sequenced: blood, either unsorted or a sorted T cell fraction (not recorded which). These receptors were collected from a female donor with ankylosing spondylitis or in good health (not recorded which). Each CDR3 is given with its conserved first and last residue. The order of the fields is D gene, V gene, CDR3 protein. A D gene is named only where the DNA matches it firmly.

>-|TRBV7-6
CASSRRDWFADTQYF
>-|TRBV4-3
CASSQDHPSGDQPQHF
>TRBD2|TRBV3-1
CASNLAGGSDTQYF
>-|TRBV12-3/TRBV12-4
CASRRGATNYGYTF
>-|TRBV25-1
CASRPDLYNEQFF
>-|TRBV5-1
CASSLLPRGSGANVLTF
>TRBD1|TRBV29-1
CSVGGGSNEQYF
>TRBD1|TRBV5-4
CASSLRGPNTGELFF
>-|TRBV12-3/TRBV12-4
CASSLRTNSPLHF
>-|TRBV5-1
CASSLPGSEQYF
>-|TRBV19
CASSVPGQVGGEAFF
>-|TRBV5-1
CASSLDRSSTDTQYF
>-|TRBV5-1
CASSLEINQPQHF
>-|TRBV7-2
CASSPRPWSTDTQYF
>TRBD1|TRBV7-9
CASSFQTGAPHEQYF
>TRBD2|TRBV29-1
CSVDAGASYEQYF
>TRBD1|TRBV4-2
CASSPAGDRGLVTQYF
>-|TRBV18
CASSPPSRSYNEQFF
>-|TRBV6-1
CASSEARGGAEAFF
>-|TRBV12-3/TRBV12-4
CASSLTAGDGFYGYTF
>-|TRBV12-3/TRBV12-4
CASSPSDRSTDTQYF
>-|TRBV7-9
CASSLNGDQGETQYF
>-|TRBV5-5
CASSSERETQYF
>TRBD2|TRBV7-2
CASTPSGAYNEQFF
>-|TRBV7-2
CASSPSSGANVLTF
>TRBD2|TRBV7-9
CASSQSYSGRNEQFF
>-|TRBV6-1
CASSAGIRTDTQYF
>-|TRBV30
CAWSVQDEQFF
>-|TRBV20-1
CSARDVELQPQHF
>-|TRBV18
CASSPASWDEQFF
>TRBD2|TRBV20-1
CSALSTSGRRQYF
>TRBD2|TRBV10-3
CAISGGLAGSRYEQYF
>TRBD2|TRBV12-3/TRBV12-4
CASSLDGRARGTQYF
>TRBD2|TRBV7-6
CASSLAGTSVRWGYNEQFF
>-|TRBV5-6
CASTRGVAAGNEQYF
>-|TRBV11-2
CASSLGRASNQPQHF
>TRBD2|TRBV11-2
CASSRRGSGRAKDYEQYF
>-|TRBV14
CATHLGVDEQYF
>TRBD2|TRBV28
CASSLHRLAGGYNEQFF
>TRBD1|TRBV20-1
CSAILFGKLPGGTEAFF
>TRBD2|TRBV6-2/TRBV6-3
CASRRAGGGDEQFF
>TRBD2|TRBV9
CASSVGLAGDGNEQFF
>-|TRBV20-1
CSAGPRAHTEAFF
>TRBD1|TRBV6-1
CASTWTGDMNTEAFF
>-|TRBV6-6
CASSYQGEAEAFF
>TRBD1|TRBV20-1
CSARVRDRVYSPLHF
>TRBD1|TRBV20-1
CSATDRGGSPLHF
>-|TRBV24-1
CATGQRSDEQFF
>-|TRBV6-1
CASSEEGDWAYEQYF
>-|TRBV7-2
CASVRDGNEQFF
>-|TRBV29-1
CSVDGGSGANVLTF
>-|TRBV27
CASSLPLARMDEQFF
>-|TRBV6-2/TRBV6-3
CASRSGGYNEQFF
>-|TRBV2
CASFPGTETYEQYF
>TRBD1|TRBV4-2
CASSQDRGTGGNTEAFF